One sample yielded the 30 T cell receptor beta chains listed below, sequenced in a study of T cell responses to AZD1222 COVID-19 vaccine (dated by TCRdb to the early 2020s). This specimen's time point label, interpreted: about 28 days (+/-7) after the second vaccine dose. Library creation used the immunoSEQ multiplex PCR assay. Held by TCRdb, this immuneACCESS table contains in-frame sequences only and omits some clones. Under half of the omission traces to an unresolved V gene where checked; the cause of the rest is unknown. The sample table holds around 180,000 clones, of which 88% were seen once. The ten largest account for about 25% of the sample. The material was peripheral blood, obtained 28 days after the second AZD1222 dose. The source is an adult who received the AZD1222 COVID-19 vaccine.

This chain uses TRBV9 with TRBJ2-1; perhaps D is TRBD1 or TRBD2 (5 bases each). V was cut by 4 bases and J by 3 bases, with 14 bases left in between. The CDR3 consists of 15 residues. Germline V lookup: CDR1 SGDLS, CDR2 YYNGEE. The CDR3 DNA is TGTGCCAGCAGCTTCCTTGGGGCGGGCTACAATGAGCAGTTCTTC. This gives the protein CASSFLGAGYNEQFF.

This chain links TRBV13 with TRBJ2-7; 8 bases match TRBD1. The CDR3 runs to 15 residues. V shed 0 bases and J 4 bases; nucleotides not matched to a gene: 5. Germline CDR1 reads PRHDT; CDR2 reads FYEKMQ (reference sequence). The CDR3 loop is CASSLGTGARYEQYF. The CDR3 nucleotides read TGTGCCAGCAGCTTAGGGACAGGGGCTCGGTACGAGCAGTACTTC.

This chain links TRBV15 with TRBJ1-4; 9 bases map to TRBD1. CDR1 is LNHNV and CDR2 is YYDKDF in the germline V gene (reference sequence). Trimming took 3 bases from V and 8 from J; bases not matched to a gene: 7. This CDR3 comprises 15 residues. This CDR3 reads CATSRGGQGEEKLFF. As DNA, the CDR3 is TGTGCCACCAGCAGGGGGGGACAGGGCGAGGAAAAACTGTTTTTT.

The V call is TRBV18, the J call TRBJ1-2, with D unresolved. Trimming took 4 bases from V and 3 from J, leaving 12 bases between them. This CDR3 spans 14 amino acids. CDR1 and CDR2 (germline): KGHSH, LQKENI. CDR3 protein: CASSLRPGDYGYTF. The CDR3 DNA is TGTGCCAGCTCACTCCGACCCGGGGACTATGGCTACACCTTC.

The gene calls are TRBV3-1 (or the pseudogene TRBV3-2) and TRBJ1-2; the D gene is possibly TRBD1 (6 bases). Germline CDR1 LGHDT, CDR2 YNNKEL (reference sequence). V lost 0 bases to trimming and J lost 6 bases, with 11 bases between them. The CDR3 consists of 14 residues. CDR3 nucleotides: TGTGCCAGCAGCCAAGATAGGGGGGGCGATGGCTACACCTTC. Protein product: CASSQDRGGDGYTF.

The count of this clone is one. The chain recombines TRBV4-1 with TRBJ2-7, with D hard to call. CDR1 is MGHRA, CDR2 YSYEKL, per germline. The CDR3 loop spans 13 amino acids. V was cut by 0 bases and J by 7 bases, with 10 bases left in between. The CDR3 region is CASSQEKVEEQYF. Here the CDR3 DNA reads TGCGCCAGCAGCCAAGAGAAAGTTGAGGAGCAGTACTTC.

J is TRBJ2-3 and V is TRBV20-1; D is possibly TRBD1 or TRBD2 (5 bases each). Trimming took off 6 bases at V and 8 bases at J, with 9 bases between the two ends. Germline V gene lookup returns CDR1 DFQATT and CDR2 SNEGSKA (reference sequence). The CDR3 runs to 10 residues. The CDR3 nucleotides read TGCAGTGCCGCCGGGGCTACGCAGTATTTT. Encoded protein: CSAAGATQYF.

The chain combines TRBV6-5 with TRBJ1-5, with 7 bases lining up with TRBD1. The germline CDR1 and CDR2 sequences are MNHEY and SVGAGI. The CDR3 consists of 15 residues. V lost 4 bases to trimming and J lost 6 bases; unmatched junction nucleotides: 9. CDR3 nucleotides: TGTGCCAGCAGTTCCCTCCCCAGGGGGGGTCAGCCCCAGCATTTT. It codes for CASSSLPRGGQPQHF.

The sample holds one count of this clone. The rearrangement joins TRBV5-4 to TRBJ2-1, with 12 bases lining up with TRBD1. The CDR3 totals 15 residues. V was pared by 4 bases and J by 9 bases, with 8 bases of the junction left unmatched. CDR1 is SGHNT and CDR2 is YYREEE in the germline V gene (reference sequence). The CDR3 bases are TGTGCCAGCAGCCGCGGTGGGACAGGGGGCACTGAGCAGTTCTTC. Amino acids: CASSRGGTGGTEQFF.

The chain is built from TRBV2 and TRBJ1-2, with D perhaps matching TRBD1 (5 bases). This CDR3 region has 13 residues. Trimming took off 6 bases at V and 2 bases at J, with 10 bases between the two ends. Germline V gives CDR1 SNHLY, CDR2 FYNNEI. CDR3 protein: CASRVGGNYGYTF. The DNA for the CDR3 is TGTGCCAGCAGAGTGGGGGGGAACTATGGCTACACCTTC.

This chain joins TRBV3-1 (or the pseudogene TRBV3-2) and TRBJ2-2, with a tentative D call TRBD2 (6 bases). The V and J ends lost 0 bases and 7 bases respectively, with 12 bases between them. Per germline, CDR1 LGHDT and CDR2 YNNKEL (reference sequence). The CDR3 has 15 amino acids. Written as DNA, the CDR3 is TGTGCCAGCAGCCAAGATCAGGCGGGGCTCGGGGAGCTGTTTTTT. Encoded protein: CASSQDQAGLGELFF.

The chain links TRBV5-6 to TRBJ2-5; 12 nucleotides line up with TRBD2. CDR1 is SGHDT, CDR2 YYEEEE, per germline. J was trimmed by 9 bases and V by 0 bases; bases with no gene match: 0. The CDR3 is 13 residues long. The CDR3: CASSLGLAGAQYF. In DNA, the CDR3 is TGTGCCAGCAGCTTGGGACTAGCGGGAGCCCAGTACTTC.

In its sample, this clone was seen once. The V gene is TRBV6-5, the J gene TRBJ2-2; D is unresolved. This CDR3 region has 14 residues. V lost 0 bases and J lost 1, with 3 bases in between. Per germline, CDR1 MNHEY and CDR2 SVGAGI. The CDR3 spells CASSYSGNTGELFF. The CDR3 DNA sequence: TGTGCCAGCAGTTACTCGGGGAACACCGGGGAGCTGTTTTTT.

The chain uses TRBV4-2 and TRBJ1-2; tentatively, D is TRBD1 (5 bases). Germline-derived CDR1 and CDR2 are LGHNA and YNFKEQ. The length of the CDR3 is 13 residues. Trimming took off 5 bases at V and 5 bases at J, with 12 bases between the two ends. The CDR3 reads CASSFGTVYGYTF. CDR3 nucleotide sequence: TGTGCCAGCAGCTTTGGGACGGTGTATGGCTACACCTTC.

The chain carries TRBV10-2 and TRBJ2-1; tentative D call: TRBD2 (5 bases). CDR3 length: 13 residues. Trimming removed 7 bases at V and 4 bases at J, with 11 bases between. The germline V gene encodes CDR1 WSHSY and CDR2 SAAADI. The CDR3 reads CASKSDSYNEQFF. The CDR3 DNA follows: TGCGCCAGCAAATCGGACTCTTACAATGAGCAGTTCTTC.

This clone has just a few counts. This rearrangement joins TRBV24-1 to TRBJ2-2; D is possibly TRBD1 (6 bases). CDR1 and CDR2 from the germline V gene are KGHDR and SFDVKD. This CDR3 is built from 17 residues. Trimming shortened V by 4 bases and J by 6 bases, and 20 bases separated the two germline ends. The CDR3 sequence: CATSDPMRAGVSGELFF. Here the CDR3 DNA reads TGTGCCACCAGTGACCCGATGCGGGCAGGGGTGTCCGGGGAGCTGTTTTTT.

The chain employs TRBV29-1 and TRBJ1-1; D is ambiguous. CDR1 is SQVTM and CDR2 is ANQGSEA in the germline V gene. V lost 2 bases and J lost 6, with 19 bases in between. This CDR3 has 15 amino acids. The CDR3 DNA reads TGCAGCGTTGAATGGGGTTTAGGGATCGGCTCTGAAGCTTTCTTT. Protein product: CSVEWGLGIGSEAFF. Together with reference TRBV29-1 and TRBJ1-1, the CDR3 gives the full variable domain: SAVISQKPSRDICQRGTSLTIQCQVDSQVTMMFWYRQQPGQSLTLIATANQGSEATYESGFVIDKFPISRPNLTFSTLTVSNMSPEDSSIYLCSVEWGLGIGSEAFFGQGTRLTVV.

This clone is a singleton in its sample. This sequence joins TRBV10-2 and TRBJ2-7, with D unresolved. V gave up 5 bases and J gave up 0 bases, with 14 bases separating them. The CDR3 length is 15 residues. The germline CDR1 and CDR2 sequences are WSHSY and SAAADI. As DNA, the CDR3 is TGCGCCAGCAGTAGGGCAGGATCATCCTCCTACGAGCAGTACTTC. This sequence encodes CASSRAGSSSYEQYF.

As for this clone: At the DNA level, this CDR3 is encoded by other sequences in the same sample as well. The V gene is TRBV7-3, the J gene TRBJ2-7, with 7 nucleotides matching TRBD1. CDR3 length: 13 residues. The V gene's germline CDR1 is SGHTA and CDR2 FQGTGA. V was clipped by 3 bases and J by 4 bases; unmatched bases: 3. The CDR3 region is CASSFGTEYEQYF. The CDR3 DNA is TGTGCCAGCAGCTTTGGGACAGAATACGAGCAGTACTTC. The full variable domain, completed using reference TRBV7-3 and TRBJ2-7, is GAGVSQTPSNKVTEKGKYVELRCDPISGHTALYWYRQSLGQGPEFLIYFQGTGAADDSGLPNDRFFAVRPEGSVSTLKIQRTERGDSAVYLCASSFGTEYEQYFGPGTRLTVT.

The rearrangement joins TRBV3-1 (or the pseudogene TRBV3-2) to TRBJ2-7, with TRBD2 matching over 7 bases. From germline, CDR1 is LGHDT and CDR2 YNNKEL (reference sequence). This CDR3 has 14 amino acids. With 2 bases clipped from V and 2 bases from J, the junction kept 3 bases outside the gene matches. CDR3 in amino acids: CASSQLGGTYEQYF. As DNA, the CDR3 is TGTGCCAGCAGCCAACTCGGGGGGACCTACGAGCAGTACTTC.

The chain recombines TRBV6-2 or TRBV6-3 with TRBJ2-7; no firm D call. This CDR3 is built from 13 residues. Germline loops: CDR1 MNHEY, CDR2 SVGEGT. V was cut by 0 bases and J by 4 bases, with 7 bases left in between. In nucleotides, the CDR3 is TGTGCCAGCAGTTACTCGAGAAGTTACGAGCAGTACTTC. It yields the protein CASSYSRSYEQYF.

The rearrangement uses TRBV9 and TRBJ2-1; D might be TRBD1 (5 bases). Germline V CDR1 and CDR2: SGDLS, YYNGEE. V lost 0 bases and J lost 4, with 14 bases in between. The CDR3 length is 16 residues. CDR3 region: CASSVGGRVVYNEQFF. CDR3 DNA sequence: TGTGCCAGCAGCGTAGGAGGCAGGGTGGTGTACAATGAGCAGTTCTTC.

The chain couples TRBV24-1 to TRBJ1-1; D is possibly TRBD1 (6 bases). The CDR3 is 14 residues long. The germline V gene has CDR1 KGHDR and CDR2 SFDVKD. Trimming took off 2 bases at V and 5 bases at J, with 11 bases between the two ends. This CDR3 reads CATSDSRGGTEAFF. The CDR3 DNA follows: TGTGCCACCAGTGATTCGAGGGGGGGGACTGAAGCTTTCTTT.

This clone has just one count. This chain joins TRBV7-2 and TRBJ2-7; 7 nucleotides match TRBD2. J gave up 0 bases and V 7 bases, and 9 bases lay outside the gene matches. This CDR3 comprises 15 residues. Germline loops: CDR1 SGHTA, CDR2 FQGNSA. The CDR3 region is CASTPQSSGSYEQYF. The CDR3 DNA is TGTGCCAGCACCCCACAGTCTAGCGGCTCCTACGAGCAGTACTTC.

The chain carries TRBV18 and TRBJ2-5; 8 bases agree with TRBD2. CDR1 is KGHSH, CDR2 LQKENI, per germline. The length of the CDR3 is 14 residues. V lost 2 bases, J lost 1 base, and 0 bases stayed unmatched. CDR3 nucleotides: TGTGCCAGCTCACCAACTAGCGGCCAAGAGACCCAGTACTTC. Amino acid sequence: CASSPTSGQETQYF. Combining the CDR3 with reference TRBV18 and TRBJ2-5 gives the whole variable domain NAGVMQNPRHLVRRRGQEARLRCSPMKGHSHVYWYRQLPEEGLKFMVYLQKENIIDESGMPKERFSAEFPKEGPSILRIQQVVRGDSAAYFCASSPTSGQETQYFGPGTRLLVL.

This chain connects TRBV21-1 to TRBJ1-6. TRBV21-1 is a listed pseudogene. The CDR3 loop spans 17 amino acids. The CDR3 region has the DNA TGTGCCAGCAGCTCCCCCTTGAGGTGCTCCTATAATTCACCCCTCCACTTT. This gives the protein CASSSPLRCSYNSPLHF.

This sequence joins TRBV5-1 and TRBJ2-2, with D unclear. Trimming took off 0 bases at V and 7 bases at J, with 10 bases between the two ends. There are 14 residues in the CDR3. Germline CDR1 SGHRS, CDR2 YFSETQ. The CDR3 loop is CASSLDSPSGELFF. CDR3 bases: TGCGCCAGCAGCTTGGACTCCCCCAGCGGGGAGCTGTTTTTT.

This clone has more than one count but fewer than ten. The chain is built from TRBV6-5 and TRBJ1-1, with unresolved D. CDR1 is MNHEY and CDR2 is SVGAGI in the germline V gene. The CDR3 totals 13 residues. Trimming stripped 0 bases from V and 10 bases from J, with 12 bases between. The CDR3 DNA is TGTGCCAGCAGTTACTCTGAATGGCAAGGAGCTTTCTTT. Encoded protein: CASSYSEWQGAFF.

This clone was observed once. The chain recombines TRBV5-4 with TRBJ2-7; D might be TRBD2 (7 bases). Between the trimmed V and J ends, which lost 3 bases and 7 bases, there was a span of 14 bases. This CDR3 region has 13 residues. Germline loops: CDR1 SGHNT, CDR2 YYREEE (reference sequence). CDR3 in amino acids: CASSYKGGVEQYF. The CDR3 DNA is TGTGCCAGCAGCTACAAGGGGGGGGTGGAGCAGTACTTC.

V and J are TRBV19 and TRBJ2-1; 7 nucleotides match TRBD1. This CDR3 has 15 residues. CDR1 and CDR2 (germline): LNHDA, SQIVND (reference sequence). Unmatched junction bases numbered 8, after V lost 5 bases and J lost 4 bases. CDR3 nucleotide sequence: TGTGCCAGTAGTGAAACAGGGGCAAGATACAATGAGCAGTTCTTC. Its translation is CASSETGARYNEQFF. Variable domain in full (rest from reference TRBV19 and TRBJ2-1): DGGITQSPKYLFRKEGQNVTLSCEQNLNHDAMYWYRQDPGQGLRLIYYSQIVNDFQKGDIAEGYSVSREKKESFPLTVTSAQKNPTAFYLCASSETGARYNEQFFGPGTRLTVL.